This T cell receptor beta chain was captured by sequencing in a study of cytomegalovirus exposure and HLA in healthy donors (dated by TCRdb to 2016 to 2017). Regarding the research as a whole: An earlier analysis of approximately 640 of the donors reported approximately 270 Gb of sequence data and 120 million or so unique TCR beta sequences from around 200 million T cells. Roughly 320 gigabases of sequencing data and around 85 million unique TCR sequences made up an early release that covered over 550 HLA-typed donors. Of the roughly 430 genotyped donors, 65% to 90% fell in the genetic ancestry cluster associated with self-reported Caucasian donors. The aim of the study was to test whether cataloging public T cell receptors could identify signatures of past pathogen exposure. The T cell repertoires of several hundred subjects were profiled by immunosequencing and related to cytomegalovirus serostatus. In addition to the first cohort of roughly 670 subjects, a separate validation cohort of approximately 130 different subjects was used. The study combined high-throughput TCR immunosequencing, statistical association of individual TCRs with disease status, and machine learning to predict cytomegalovirus infection status. To study patterns of TCR occurrence, a later analysis re-analyzed previously published TCR beta repertoires from around 700 donors and added high-resolution HLA genotyping. In the later analysis, no new phenotypic data were used to find candidate immune exposures; instead, reliance was placed on TCR beta sequences and their occurrence across donors. An earlier analysis of approximately 500 of the donors applied high-throughput TCR beta sequencing to assess whether each TCR beta V gene segment acted as functional or pseudogenic. Alongside the repertoire data, information on donor age, sex, ethnicity and CMV serostatus was compiled. Genome-wide SNP genotypes for about 60% of the roughly 700 donors were used in a later genetic analysis, which treated that subset as a discovery cohort. All discovery cohort repertoires had been generated on a single sequencing platform. Both class I and class II loci were covered by HLA typing, at four-digit resolution. Typing coverage differed by locus: A, B, C, DRB1 and DQB1 were typed in about 629-640 donors, DQA1 in 500 to 550, DPA1 in around 610, and DPB1 in roughly 450. About five DR-DQ haplotypes were handled as single units for association and clustering because linkage in the cohort was strong. Among over 350 genotyped donors of the cohort, an average of about 240,000 unique TCR beta nucleotide sequences were sequenced per donor, roughly a sixth of them non-productive.

Library preparation was by the immunoSEQ multiplex PCR assay. The multiplex PCR relied on a mix of 60 forward primers for TCR Vbeta segments and 13 reverse primers for TCR Jbeta segments. Amplification of the CDR3 region of rearranged TCR beta genes was performed with a multiplex PCR assay on genomic DNA. The Illumina HiSeq System was used to sequence the amplified TCR beta libraries as 87-base-pair reads. In the authors' own workflow: A later analysis counted some 74 million unique TCR beta chains across the 640 or so repertoires, and 9.5 million to 11 million of these chains were shared by at least two donors. To remove PCR and sequencing errors, raw reads were error-corrected and collapsed into unique sequences using a nearest-neighbor algorithm that merged closely related sequences. Alignment of CDR3 sequences to IMGT reference sequences was used to assign V, D and J gene segments. For a sequence to be retained, at least a six-nucleotide match to both a V gene segment and a J gene segment was required. A rearrangement was called productive if the CDR3 had no stop codons and remained in frame with V and J, and every other rearrangement was called non-productive. CDR3 was defined by IMGT convention, running from the second conserved V-encoded cysteine to the conserved J-encoded phenylalanine. The earlier analysis of some 550 of the donors excluded any sequence lacking an unambiguous match to a single V gene segment. In an earlier analysis of about 590 of the donors, a V segment was called functional when productive rearrangements were above 56.7%, and segregating when the standard deviation between donors exceeded 5%. A statistical classification framework was developed to diagnose cytomegalovirus status using the catalog of TCR beta chain sequences. V and J gene assignment, in a later analysis, came from comparing TCR nucleotide sequences with IMGT/GENE-DB human TR gene sequences. In a later analysis, CDR3 sequences and most-parsimonious VDJ recombination scenarios were assigned using the TCRdist pipeline. In a later analysis, every TCR beta chain was defined by the combination of its CDR3 amino acid sequence and its V-gene family, and reads without a unique V-gene family were dropped. To address suspected cross-contamination and a sequencing artifact, a later analysis removed around 600 highly shared, low-generation-probability nucleotide sequences. In a later analysis, a clonal expansion index was calculated for each public chain from normalized within-repertoire ranks of inferred template counts. In a later analysis, generation probabilities were computed with a VDJ recombination model fitted to out-of-frame rearrangements, and the resulting probabilities were checked against IGoR. In a later analysis, hypergeometric tests were used to score TCR-TCR, TCR-HLA and TCR-CMV co-occurrence, with a repertoire-size bias correction applied to TCR pairs. To estimate false discovery rates, a later analysis permuted the HLA or CMV assignments 20 times. A later analysis grouped co-occurring TCRs with DBSCAN, adding TCRdist sequence similarity when clustering within HLA-allele-positive subsets. Repertoires with fewer than 30,000 or more than 120,000 public chains, plus five repertoires with anomalous nucleotide sharing, were excluded from co-occurrence clustering. The table comes from immuneACCESS by way of TCRdb, which keeps in-frame sequences with V and J called. Part of the clones is missing from these tables; in studies checked, under half for an unresolved V gene and the rest for unknown reasons. V and J calls and clone size are as listed in that table; D and trimming were resolved from the DNA. The sample data list roughly 200,000 clones, and around 76% of these were observed just once. About 2.1% of the sample belongs to the ten largest clones.

The full study reports these points: A later genetic analysis associated a missense DCLRE1C variant with V-gene and J-gene trimming of TCR beta chains, and an independent cohort replicated the association. In a later analysis, several top co-occurrence clusters were reported to appear linked to parvovirus B19, influenza, CMV and Epstein-Barr virus. While some public TCRs were present in many individuals, most TCR sequences turned up only very rarely across donors. The earlier analysis of approximately 590 of the donors excluded roughly 16 rarely observed V segments, including chromosome 9 orphons, because counts were too low. Compared with equally common non-associated chains, HLA-associated TCR beta chains in a later analysis were more clonally expanded and had lower generation probabilities. CMV serostatus was the only immune exposure information available for the cohort. Most CMV-associated TCR beta chains appeared to be HLA-restricted in a later analysis, and the HLA associations seemed to be driven largely by CMV exposure. A few of the identified cytomegalovirus-associated TCR beta chains were confirmed in vitro to be specific for cytomegalovirus antigens. According to a later genetic analysis, donors in an Asian-associated ancestry cluster had fewer N-insertions in productive TCRs than the approximately 650-donor mean. The sequencing pipeline was judged likely to have produced a cluster of highly shared sequence variants as a technical artifact. In an earlier analysis of around 600 of the donors, most TCR beta V segments appeared in productive rearrangements about 87% or about 30% of the time, broadly matching IMGT annotations. Presence/absence analyses assumed roughly uniform sequencing depth across donors, an assumption that may not hold. When HLA alleles, especially DR and DQ, strongly co-occurred, TCR associations were difficult to assign to individual alleles. A later analysis found that TCR association rates varied across HLA loci, with DRB1 alleles showing the most associated TCRs and HLA-C alleles the fewest. A further reported finding was that TCR beta sequences accurately predicted the HLA-A and HLA-B alleles for most subjects in the first cohort. The study listed 150 to 200 TCR beta chains as associated with cytomegalovirus. Linkage disequilibrium might explain the correlated functional status among segregating V segments, but an unknown experimental factor could not be excluded. Cytomegalovirus status was reported to be diagnosed by the classifier with high specificity and sensitivity in both the original and validation cohorts. The 87-base-pair reads could not distinguish some IMGT-functional V segments, including TRBV6-2 and TRBV6-3, so those segments were excluded. In a later analysis, about 16,000 TCR beta sequences were associated with specific HLA alleles at a false discovery rate of 0.05. Only TCR beta chains were sequenced in this cohort, and the absence of alpha or paired-chain data limited detectable features. According to the authors, the approach could potentially be generalized to other disease states and immunological phenotypes. Because HLA typing was unavailable for some donors at each locus, only the typed subset was used in association tests.

The cohort comprised fewer than 750 healthy bone marrow donors. At the time of sampling, all cohort members were nominally healthy, though unrecorded immune exposures were likely present. The donor tested CMV seronegative, placing the donor among the roughly 400 seronegative members of the cohort. Every donor gave a peripheral blood sample, and the peripheral blood mononuclear cells from that sample were used for TCR beta sequencing. Genomic DNA was extracted from the blood cell samples with the Qiagen DNeasy Blood Extraction Kit. Regarding this clone: Its antigen specificity is not known. Base qualities are not provided; no much larger clone lies one nucleotide away.

Spanning cysteine to phenylalanine, the CDR3 consists of 15 amino acids. The sequence is cut down to CDR3 DNA, 45 bases in frame from base 1. In the germline V gene (reference sequence), CDR1 corresponds to SEHNR and CDR2 to FQNEAQ. Trimming leaves V shorter by 1 base and J shorter by 3 bases, with the junction holding 5 bases beyond the gene matches. The sequence was collected from a man younger than 45 in good health and CMV-seronegative. The sample was PBMCs. This chain is built from TRBV7-9 and TRBJ2-7, with 8 bases matching TRBD2. The nucleotide sequence is TGTGCCAGCAGCTTAGTAGGGACTAGGAACTACGAGCAGTACTTC. It is translated as CASSLVGTRNYEQYF.